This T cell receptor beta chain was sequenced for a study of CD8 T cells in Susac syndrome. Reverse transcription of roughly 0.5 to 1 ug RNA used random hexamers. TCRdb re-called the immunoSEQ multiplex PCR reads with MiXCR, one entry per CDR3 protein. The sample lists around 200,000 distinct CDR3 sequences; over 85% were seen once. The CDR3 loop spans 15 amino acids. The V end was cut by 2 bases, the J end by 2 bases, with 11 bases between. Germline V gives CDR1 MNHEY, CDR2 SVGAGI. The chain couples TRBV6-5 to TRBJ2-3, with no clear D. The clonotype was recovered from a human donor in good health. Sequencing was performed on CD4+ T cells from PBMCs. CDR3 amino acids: CASSYTTRITDTQYF. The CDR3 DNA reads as TGTGCCAGCAGTTACACAACCCGCATCACAGATACGCAGTATTTT.